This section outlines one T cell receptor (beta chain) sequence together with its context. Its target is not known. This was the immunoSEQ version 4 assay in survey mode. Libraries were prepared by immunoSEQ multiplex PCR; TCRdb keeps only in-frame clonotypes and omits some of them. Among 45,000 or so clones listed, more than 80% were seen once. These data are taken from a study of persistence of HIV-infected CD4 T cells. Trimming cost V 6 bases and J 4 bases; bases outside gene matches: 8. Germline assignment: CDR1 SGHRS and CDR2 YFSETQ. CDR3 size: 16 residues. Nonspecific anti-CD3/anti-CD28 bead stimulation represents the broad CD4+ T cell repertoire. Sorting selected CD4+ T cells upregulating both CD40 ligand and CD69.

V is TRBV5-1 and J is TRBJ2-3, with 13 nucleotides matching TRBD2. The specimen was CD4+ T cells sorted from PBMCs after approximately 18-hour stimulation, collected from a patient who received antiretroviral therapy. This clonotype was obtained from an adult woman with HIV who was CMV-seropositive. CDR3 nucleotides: TGCGCCAGCAAAAGGACTAGCGGGGGCTACCCAGATACGCAGTATTTT. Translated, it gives CASKRTSGGYPDTQYF.